This T cell receptor (beta chain) was found in a study of blood T cell repertoires in COVID-19. Study at large: T cells, B-cell-depleted T cells, or PBMCs supplied cDNA or gDNA.

This clone was seen a single time. Original processing methods: Amplifying reference gene primers gave estimates of nucleated cell counts. Clones were read by immunoSEQ multiplex PCR, and TCRdb kept only the in-frame ones, dropping some. V, J and clone size are taken as reported in that table, and D and trimming were inferred from the DNA itself. The sample lists about 200,000 clones, around four fifths occurring once. Seattle researchers signed up patients amid active infection and tracked them longitudinally. The receptor was derived from a man between 60 and 70 years old with COVID-19, enrolled during active disease. The sample consisted of peripheral blood.

CDR3 residues: CASSGTGGTTDTQYF. CDR3 nucleotides: TGTGCCAGCAGCGGGACAGGGGGGACCACAGATACGCAGTATTTT. The chain has TRBV9 and TRBJ2-3, with 10 bases aligning to TRBD1. The CDR3 loop spans 15 amino acids. V lost 3 bases, J lost 2 bases, and 3 bases stayed unmatched. Germline lookup yields CDR1 SGDLS and CDR2 YYNGEE.